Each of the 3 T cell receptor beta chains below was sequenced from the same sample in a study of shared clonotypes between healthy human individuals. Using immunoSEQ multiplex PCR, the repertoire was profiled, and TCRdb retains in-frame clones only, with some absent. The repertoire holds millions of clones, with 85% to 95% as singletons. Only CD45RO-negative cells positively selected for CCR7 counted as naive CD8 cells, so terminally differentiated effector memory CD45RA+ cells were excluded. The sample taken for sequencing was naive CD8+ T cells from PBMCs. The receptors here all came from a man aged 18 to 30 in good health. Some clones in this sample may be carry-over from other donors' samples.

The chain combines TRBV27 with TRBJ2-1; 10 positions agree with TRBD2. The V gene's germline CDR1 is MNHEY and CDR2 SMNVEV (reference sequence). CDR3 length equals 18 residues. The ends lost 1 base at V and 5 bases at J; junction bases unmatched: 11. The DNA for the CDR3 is TGTGCCAGCAGTTTATGGGCTAGCGGGAGTGCTCGGGACAATGAGCAGTTCTTC. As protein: CASSLWASGSARDNEQFF.

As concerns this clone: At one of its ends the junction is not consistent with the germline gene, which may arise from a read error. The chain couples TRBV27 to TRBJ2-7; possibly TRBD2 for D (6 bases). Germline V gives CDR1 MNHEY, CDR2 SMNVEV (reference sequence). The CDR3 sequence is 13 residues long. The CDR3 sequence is CASSYGSSYGQYF. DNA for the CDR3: TGTGCCAGCAGTTACGGGAGCTCCTACGGGCAGTACTTC.

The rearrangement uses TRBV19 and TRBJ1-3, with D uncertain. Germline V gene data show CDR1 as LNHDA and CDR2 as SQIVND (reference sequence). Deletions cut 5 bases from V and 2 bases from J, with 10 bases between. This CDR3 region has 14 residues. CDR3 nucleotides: TGTGCCAGTAGTCCCTCGGCACCTGGAAACACCATATATTTT. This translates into CASSPSAPGNTIYF.